Listed below are T cell receptor beta chains from one sample, sequenced in a study of OX40 agonist ivuxolimab in advanced cancers. Profiled with immunoSEQ multiplex PCR; TCRdb holds only in-frame clones, not every one. The sample holds about 78,000 clones; around nine tenths are singletons and the top ten take approximately 0.25%. The sample here was CD4+ or CD8+ T cells sorted from blood, taken in a trial of the OX40 agonist ivuxolimab. These receptor sequences come from an adult with an advanced solid tumor such as melanoma, head and neck, liver or kidney cancer. The CDR3 runs from the conserved cysteine through the conserved F or W. A D gene is named only where the DNA matches it firmly. Size tells how often a clone was seen (once, few, many) or the class of an expanded clone, and some rows leave it out.

d_call	v_call	clone_size	j_call	cdr3_aa	cdr3_nt
TRBD1	TRBV2	once	TRBJ2-7	CASSRDRGLHEQYF	TGTGCCAGCAGTCGGGACAGGGGTTTGCACGAGCAGTACTTC
NA	TRBV7-9	NA	TRBJ2-7	CASSLGVPGISYEQYF	TGTGCCAGCAGCTTAGGGGTCCCAGGGATCTCCTACGAGCAGTACTTC
NA	TRBV28	NA	TRBJ2-7	CASSPDTVSYEQYF	TGTGCCAGCAGCCCCGATACAGTTTCCTACGAGCAGTACTTC
NA	TRBV6-1	NA	TRBJ2-5	CASSVGGRETQYF	TGTGCCAGCAGTGTCGGGGGCCGGGAGACCCAGTACTTC
TRBD1	TRBV6-5	NA	TRBJ1-2	CASSYGTETYGYTF	TGTGCCAGCAGTTACGGGACAGAGACTTATGGCTACACCTTC
NA	TRBV6-6	NA	TRBJ2-5	CASSYPHTLGETQYF	TGTGCCAGCAGTTACCCCCATACGTTGGGGGAGACCCAGTACTTC
NA	TRBV7-2	NA	TRBJ1-1	CASSLGGSMNTEAFF	TGTGCCAGCAGCTTAGGGGGTTCCATGAACACTGAAGCTTTCTTT
NA	TRBV10-2	NA	TRBJ2-1	CASGGQLRTSSYNEQFF	TGCGCCAGCGGGGGACAGCTAAGGACTAGCTCCTACAATGAGCAGTTCTTC
TRBD1	TRBV28	NA	TRBJ1-1	CASRATGGRVTEAFF	TGTGCCAGCAGGGCGACAGGGGGCAGAGTAACTGAAGCTTTCTTT
TRBD2	TRBV10-3	NA	TRBJ2-1	CASWLGLAGDNEQFF	TGTGCCAGCTGGCTGGGACTAGCGGGAGACAATGAGCAGTTCTTC
NA	TRBV5-1	NA	TRBJ1-3	CASSWGDGSGNTIYF	TGCGCCAGCAGCTGGGGGGACGGCTCTGGAAACACCATATATTTT